This T cell receptor (beta chain) was recorded in a study of blood T cell repertoires in COVID-19. For the study at large: T cells, B-cell-depleted T cells, or PBMCs provided the cDNA or gDNA that served as material.

After removal of 4 bases from V and 6 bases from J, the junction contained 6 bases not matched to a gene. The CDR3 has 13 amino acids. Germline CDR1 SGHRS, CDR2 YFSETQ. Using immunoSEQ multiplex PCR, the repertoire was profiled, and TCRdb retains in-frame clones only, with some absent. The repertoire consists of around 180,000 clones, with roughly 83% occurring once and the leading ten covering over 1.5%. The clonotype originates from a human donor in a cohort sampled during active COVID-19. Sequencing was performed on peripheral blood. The V gene is TRBV5-1, the J gene TRBJ1-2; 7 bases agree with TRBD1. The CDR3 region has the DNA TGCGCCAGCAGCCCGGACAGGCCCGATGGCTACACCTTC. It codes for CASSPDRPDGYTF.